This TCR beta chain was recovered during a study of blood T cell repertoires in COVID-19. Repertoires were generated with immunoSEQ multiplex PCR, while TCRdb's copy carries only in-frame clones and drops some. The table includes around 220,000 clones, 85% to 90% detected once. This clone showed up just once. Sequenced material: peripheral blood. This receptor was identified in a woman between 50 and 59 years old with acute or convalescent COVID-19.

CDR3 nucleotides: TGTGCCAGCAGCCAGGGACTAGCGGGGGGTAGCTCCTACAATGAGCAGTTCTTC. This translates into CASSQGLAGGSSYNEQFF. The chain employs TRBV5-4 and TRBJ2-1; 15 bases align to TRBD2. J lost 0 bases, V lost 4 bases, and 5 bases had no gene match. Germline values: CDR1 SGHNT, CDR2 YYREEE (reference sequence). This CDR3 has 18 amino acids.